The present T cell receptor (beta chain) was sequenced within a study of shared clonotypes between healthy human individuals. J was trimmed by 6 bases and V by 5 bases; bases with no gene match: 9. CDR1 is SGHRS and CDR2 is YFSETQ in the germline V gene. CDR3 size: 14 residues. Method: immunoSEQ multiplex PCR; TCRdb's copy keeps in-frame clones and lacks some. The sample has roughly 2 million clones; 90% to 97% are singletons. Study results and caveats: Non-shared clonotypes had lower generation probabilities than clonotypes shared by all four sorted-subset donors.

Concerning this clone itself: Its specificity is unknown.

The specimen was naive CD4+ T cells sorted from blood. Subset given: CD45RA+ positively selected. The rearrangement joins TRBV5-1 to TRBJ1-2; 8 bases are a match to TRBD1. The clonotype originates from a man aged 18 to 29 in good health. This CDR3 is CASSPAQGADGYTF. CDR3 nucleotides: TGCGCCAGCAGTCCTGCGCAGGGGGCGGATGGCTACACCTTC.